Described below is a single TCR beta chain sequence and its context. This clone was seen a few times. Its antigen is still unknown. Base quality data are lacking; no much larger clone is found one base away. These data come from a study of cytomegalovirus exposure and HLA in healthy donors (dated by TCRdb to about 2017). Broadly, across the study: According to an earlier analysis of 450 to 650 of the donors, 150 million to 200 million T cells yielded 117 million unique TCR beta sequences and approximately 300 Gb of sequence data. Every discovery cohort repertoire had been produced on one sequencing platform. In a later genetic analysis, genome-wide SNP genotypes for about 60% of the 666 donors were used, and that subset was treated as a discovery cohort. Of the approximately 400 genotyped donors, approximately 83% fell in the genetic ancestry cluster associated with self-reported Caucasian donors. The T cell repertoires of 666 subjects were profiled by immunosequencing and related to cytomegalovirus serostatus. In addition to the first cohort of 500 to 850 subjects, a separate validation cohort of 130 or so different subjects was used. HLA typing included class I and class II loci at four-digit resolution. The study aimed to test whether cataloging public T cell receptors could reveal signatures of past pathogen exposure. The number of donors typed differed by locus, with about 629-640 for A, B, C, DRB1 and DQB1, around 500 for DQA1, 600 to 610 for DPA1, and around 450 for DPB1. Rather than using new phenotypic data, the later analysis identified candidate immune exposures from TCR beta sequences and from how often those sequences occurred across donors. A later analysis re-analyzed previously published TCR beta repertoires from approximately 670 donors and added high-resolution HLA genotyping to study TCR occurrence patterns. Among some 410 genotyped donors of the cohort, an average of approximately 250,000 unique TCR beta nucleotide sequences were sequenced per donor, 15% to 20% of them non-productive. Donor age, sex, ethnicity and CMV serostatus were compiled alongside the repertoire data. An earlier analysis of around 640 of the donors used high-throughput TCR beta sequencing to judge whether each TCR beta V gene segment behaved as functional or pseudogenic. The study combined high-throughput TCR immunosequencing, statistical association of individual TCRs with disease status, and machine learning to predict cytomegalovirus infection status. Around 320 gigabases of sequencing data and 78 million or so unique TCR sequences were included in an early release covering about 700 HLA-typed donors. Because of strong linkage in the cohort, roughly five DR-DQ haplotypes were treated as single units for association and clustering.

Trimming costs V 0 bases and J 5 bases, and their ends lie 12 bases apart. Taken from the germline V gene, the CDR1 and CDR2 loops are MNHEY and SVGAGI. From cysteine to phenylalanine, the CDR3 is 15 amino acids long. Only CDR3 DNA remains: 45 bases, in frame from the first base. The library was obtained by the immunoSEQ multiplex PCR assay. A mixture of 60 forward primers for TCR Vbeta segments and 13 reverse primers for TCR Jbeta segments was used in the multiplex PCR. A multiplex PCR assay on genomic DNA amplified the CDR3 region of rearranged TCR beta genes. The Illumina HiSeq System was used to sequence the amplified TCR beta libraries as 87-base-pair reads. Regarding the original processing steps: A later analysis tallied 70 million to 100 million unique TCR beta chains across the roughly 610 repertoires, and roughly 11 million of those chains were shared by two or more donors. Raw reads were error-corrected and collapsed into unique sequences by a nearest-neighbor algorithm in which closely related sequences were merged to remove PCR and sequencing errors. CDR3 sequences were aligned to IMGT reference sequences to assign V, D and J gene segments. Each retained sequence needed at least a six-nucleotide match to both a V gene segment and a J gene segment. Rearrangements were called productive when the CDR3 lacked stop codons and stayed in frame with V and J; all others were non-productive. CDR3 was defined according to IMGT convention as the region running from the second conserved V-encoded cysteine to the conserved J-encoded phenylalanine. Sequences without an unambiguous match to a single V gene segment were excluded from the earlier analysis of over 500 of the donors. In an earlier analysis of some 590 of the donors, a V segment was called functional when productive rearrangements were above 56.7%, and segregating when the standard deviation between donors exceeded 5%. A statistical classification framework was developed to diagnose cytomegalovirus status using the catalog of TCR beta chain sequences. V and J gene assignment, in a later analysis, came from comparing TCR nucleotide sequences with IMGT/GENE-DB human TR gene sequences. The TCRdist pipeline was used in a later analysis to assign CDR3 sequences and most-parsimonious VDJ recombination scenarios. In a later analysis, every TCR beta chain was defined by the combination of its CDR3 amino acid sequence and its V-gene family, and reads without a unique V-gene family were dropped. To address suspected cross-contamination and a sequencing artifact, a later analysis removed several hundred highly shared, low-generation-probability nucleotide sequences. In a later analysis, a clonal expansion index was calculated for each public chain from normalized within-repertoire ranks of inferred template counts. Generation probabilities in a later analysis came from a VDJ recombination model fitted to out-of-frame rearrangements, and those results were checked against IGoR. A later analysis scored TCR-TCR, TCR-HLA and TCR-CMV co-occurrence with hypergeometric tests, applying a repertoire-size bias correction to TCR pairs. To estimate false discovery rates, a later analysis permuted the HLA or CMV assignments 20 times. In a later analysis, co-occurring TCRs were grouped with DBSCAN, and TCRdist sequence similarity was added when clustering was performed within HLA-allele-positive subsets. Repertoires with fewer than 30,000 or more than 120,000 public chains were left out of co-occurrence clustering, as were about five repertoires with anomalous nucleotide sharing. TCRdb provides this immuneACCESS table in a form limited to in-frame rearrangements. Some clones are lacking; in checked studies, under half of them reflect an unresolved V gene, and why the rest are absent is not known. V and J calls and clone size are copied from that table; D and trimming were computed from the DNA. Counted in this sample were over 150,000 clones; almost 80% of them appeared once. The ten largest clones add up to about 1.6% of the sample.

Results the study describes overall, beyond this receptor: HLA typing was unavailable for some donors at each locus, so association tests used only the typed subset. While some public TCRs were present in many individuals, most TCR sequences turned up only very rarely across donors. Compared with equally common non-associated chains, HLA-associated TCR beta chains in a later analysis were more clonally expanded and had lower generation probabilities. Linkage disequilibrium might explain the correlated functional status among segregating V segments, but an unknown experimental factor could not be ruled out. The only immune exposure information available for the cohort was CMV serostatus. In a later genetic analysis, a missense DCLRE1C variant was associated with V-gene and J-gene trimming of TCR beta chains, and the association was replicated in an independent cohort. Strong co-occurrence of HLA alleles, especially DR and DQ, made assigning TCR associations to individual alleles difficult. Roughly uniform sequencing depth across donors was assumed in presence/absence analyses, although this assumption may not hold. Because the 87-base-pair reads could not distinguish some IMGT-functional V segments, including TRBV6-2 and TRBV6-3, those segments were excluded. In vitro tests confirmed that a few of the cytomegalovirus-associated TCR beta chains recognize cytomegalovirus antigens. The study listed 170 or so TCR beta chains as associated with cytomegalovirus. In both the original and validation cohorts, the classifier was reported to diagnose cytomegalovirus status with high specificity and sensitivity. Because counts were too low, fewer than 20 rarely observed V segments, including chromosome 9 orphons, were excluded from the earlier analysis of around 640 of the donors. According to a later analysis, parvovirus B19, influenza, CMV and Epstein-Barr virus appeared linked to several top co-occurrence clusters. Broadly in line with IMGT annotations, most TCR beta V segments showed up in productive rearrangements about 87% or about 30% of the time in an earlier analysis of under 700 of the donors. The cohort was sequenced for TCR beta chains only, and without alpha or paired-chain data the features that could be detected were limited. A cluster of highly shared sequence variants was judged likely to be a technical artifact of the sequencing pipeline. A later analysis associated 15,000 to 20,000 TCR beta sequences with specific HLA alleles at a false discovery rate of 0.05. A later analysis found that TCR association rates varied across HLA loci, with DRB1 alleles showing the most associated TCRs and HLA-C alleles the fewest. In a later analysis, most CMV-associated TCR beta chains were found to appear HLA-restricted, with HLA associations seemingly driven largely by CMV exposure. A later genetic analysis reported fewer N-insertions in productive TCRs among donors in an Asian-associated ancestry cluster than the roughly 650-donor mean. A further reported finding was that TCR beta sequences accurately predicted the HLA-A and HLA-B alleles for most subjects in the first cohort. It was suggested by the authors that the approach could potentially be generalized to other disease states and immunological phenotypes.

The cohort was made up of approximately 670 healthy bone marrow donors. At the time of sampling, every cohort member was nominally healthy, though immune exposures that went unrecorded were likely present. The donor was CMV seronegative and was included in the group of 352 seronegative cohort members. A peripheral blood sample was collected from each donor, and TCR beta sequencing was performed on peripheral blood mononuclear cells. The Qiagen DNeasy Blood Extraction Kit was used to extract genomic DNA from the blood cell samples. Specimen: PBMCs. The chain was built from TRBV6-5 and TRBJ2-3; the D gene lacks a confident call. This clonotype originated in a woman under 30 in good health and CMV-seronegative. The nucleotide sequence is given as TGTGCCAGCAGTTACTCGAAGTCTAGTAAAGATACGCAGTATTTT. Its product reads: CASSYSKSSKDTQYF.